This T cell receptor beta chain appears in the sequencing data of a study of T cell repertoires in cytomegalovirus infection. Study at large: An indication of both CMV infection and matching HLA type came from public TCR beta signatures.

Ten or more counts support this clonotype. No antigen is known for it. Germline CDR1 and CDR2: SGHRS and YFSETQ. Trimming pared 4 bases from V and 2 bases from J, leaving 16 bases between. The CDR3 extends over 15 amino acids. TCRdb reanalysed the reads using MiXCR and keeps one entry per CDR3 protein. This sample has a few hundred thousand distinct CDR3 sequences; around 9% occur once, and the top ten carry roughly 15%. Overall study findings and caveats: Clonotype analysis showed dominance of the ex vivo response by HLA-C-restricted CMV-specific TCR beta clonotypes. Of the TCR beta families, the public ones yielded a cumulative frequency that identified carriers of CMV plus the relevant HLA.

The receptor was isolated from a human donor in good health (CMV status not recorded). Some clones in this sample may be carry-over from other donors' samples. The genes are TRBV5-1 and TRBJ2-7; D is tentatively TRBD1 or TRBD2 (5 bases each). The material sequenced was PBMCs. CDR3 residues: CASSNGAVGTYEQYF. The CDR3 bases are TGCGCCAGCAGCAACGGGGCCGTCGGAACCTACGAGCAGTACTTC.